Listed below are T cell receptor beta chains from one sample, sequenced in a study of tumor and adjacent non-tumor tissue in lung cancer. TCRdb independently ran MiXCR on the multiplex PCR reads; one entry per CDR3 protein. The table shows about 86,000 distinct CDR3 sequences, with more than 75% occurring only once. Sequenced sample: distant non-tumor lung tissue. Every receptor here comes from a woman in her forties or fifties with non-small cell lung cancer. Each CDR3 is given without its conserved first and last residue.

>TRBV7-8|TRBJ2-3
ASSGWGDLTDTQY
>TRBV9|TRBJ2-4
ASSVGAGQNIQY
>TRBV14|TRBJ2-3
ASRRPGLAGGVTDTHY
>TRBV28|TRBJ2-7
VSSPGGPYEQY
>TRBV5-1|TRBJ2-7
ASSFGLAGDLHSYEQY
>TRBV5-4|TRBJ1-2
ASNLPGHVYGYT
>TRBV28|TRBJ2-2
VSSLSRRVSGELF
>TRBV7-8|TRBJ2-1
TSGSRLASYNEQF
>TRBV20-1|TRBJ1-3
SAPGNAGNTIY
>TRBV6-5|TRBJ1-2
ASIEILQGHYGYT
>TRBV12-3/TRBV12-4|TRBJ2-7
ASTPSSGGPYEQY